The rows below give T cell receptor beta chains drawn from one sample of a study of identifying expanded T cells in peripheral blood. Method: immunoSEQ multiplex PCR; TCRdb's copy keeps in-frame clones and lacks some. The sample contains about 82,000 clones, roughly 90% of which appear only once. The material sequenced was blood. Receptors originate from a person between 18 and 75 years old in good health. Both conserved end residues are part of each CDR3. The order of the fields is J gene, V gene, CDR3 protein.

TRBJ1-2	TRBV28	CASSSVLSTDAPLSNYGYTF
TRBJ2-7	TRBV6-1	CASSERPGSWAGKGSYEQYF
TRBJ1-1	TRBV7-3	CASSPQGRTEAFF
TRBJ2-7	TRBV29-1	CSVEDQSSYEQYF
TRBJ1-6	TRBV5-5	CASLGGGFSNSPLHF
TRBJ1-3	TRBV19	CASSQGLAGNTIYF
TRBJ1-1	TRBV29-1	CSAGKKVREDTEAFF
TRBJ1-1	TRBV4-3	CASSQATGYDTEAFF
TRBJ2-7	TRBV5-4	CASSRDPTQQYF
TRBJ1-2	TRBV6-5	CASSYFDRSQGGYTF
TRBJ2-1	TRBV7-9	CASSLAQGARNEQFF
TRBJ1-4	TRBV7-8	CASSSHAPRYINEKLFF
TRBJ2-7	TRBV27	CASSFGASYEQYF
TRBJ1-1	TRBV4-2	CASSPRDSRDTEAFF
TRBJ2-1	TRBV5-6	CASSFRLAPQFF
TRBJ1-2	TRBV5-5	CASSPSVGRLNYGYTF
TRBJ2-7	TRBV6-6	CASSYGAGGSYEQYF
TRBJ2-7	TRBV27	CASSLGQGAPYEQYF
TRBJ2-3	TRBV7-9	CASSHPFRTDTQYF
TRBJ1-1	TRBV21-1	CASSKGAGTGKNTEAFF
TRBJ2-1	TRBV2	CATRTPQDEQFF
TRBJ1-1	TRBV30	CAWRLSGRTEAFF
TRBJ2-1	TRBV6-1	CASNPSGSYNEQFF
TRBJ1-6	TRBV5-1	CASSEASSYNSPLHF
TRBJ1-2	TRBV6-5	CASRSIGGTGVGYTF
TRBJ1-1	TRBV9	CASSDAGFGEAFF
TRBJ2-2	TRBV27	CASSFRRTGELFF
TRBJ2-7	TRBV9	CASSVEGIGAEQYF
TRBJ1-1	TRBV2	CASNYRGMNTEAFF
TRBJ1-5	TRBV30	CAWSLTGRNQPQHF
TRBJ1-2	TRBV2	CASKARLLRPGYTF
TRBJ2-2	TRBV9	CASSVVSTGELFF
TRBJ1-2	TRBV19	CASSIGTGDNYGYTF
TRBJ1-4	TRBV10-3	CAISDRPNEKLFF
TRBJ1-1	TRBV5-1	CASRAGRGGTEAFF
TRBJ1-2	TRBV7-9	CASSLSGGFYGYTF
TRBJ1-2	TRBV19	CASSIVGSSGYGYTF
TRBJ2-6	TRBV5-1	CASSSYGTAYSGANVLTF
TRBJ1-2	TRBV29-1	CSVEPRLADYGYTF
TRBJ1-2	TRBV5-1	CASSLYSGQGTYGYTF
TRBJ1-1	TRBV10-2	CASSAGVFTEAFF
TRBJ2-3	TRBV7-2	CASSWVATSGHSTQYF
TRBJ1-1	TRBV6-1	CASSEIGTEAFF
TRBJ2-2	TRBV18	CASSLTGGSNTGELFF
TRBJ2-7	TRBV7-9	CASSPAGTGVYEQYF
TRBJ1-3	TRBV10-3	CAISVIQGAGNTIYF
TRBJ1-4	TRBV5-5	CASSLWTGTEKLFF
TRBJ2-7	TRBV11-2	CASSSGPYEQYF
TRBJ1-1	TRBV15	CATGSGQMNTEAFF
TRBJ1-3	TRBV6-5	CASSVDYLGGNTIYF
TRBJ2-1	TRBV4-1	CASSQDDQPSYNEQFF
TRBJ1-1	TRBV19	CASSIEAVGQERAFF
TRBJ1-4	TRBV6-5	CASSYQMAEKLFF